This TCR beta chain was identified in a study of shared clonotypes between healthy human individuals. As to this clone: The antigen remains unidentified.

Study-wide points: Relative to their counterparts shared across all four donors, non-shared clonotypes exhibited diminished generation probabilities. The rarefaction results pointed to incomplete sorted-subset sequencing despite large depth.

Sequenced by immunoSEQ multiplex PCR; TCRdb stores in-frame clones only, minus some. The repertoire consists of fewer than 1 million clones, with about 96% occurring once and the leading ten covering over 0.2%. Trimming left V 3 bases short and J 7 bases short, with 10 bases between. Germline CDR1 LGHNT, CDR2 FRNRAP. The CDR3 contains 12 residues. Naivety among CD8 cells was defined by CD45RO negativity and positive CCR7 selection, thereby excluding terminally differentiated effector memory CD45RA+ cells. The genes are TRBV12-5 and TRBJ2-7, with D possibly being TRBD1 (5 bases). The receptor was isolated from a man aged 30 to 45 in good health. Material for sequencing was naive CD8+ T cells sorted from blood. Written as DNA, the CDR3 is TGTGCTAGTGGTTTCGCAGCAGGGGAGCAGTACTTC. Translated: CASGFAAGEQYF.